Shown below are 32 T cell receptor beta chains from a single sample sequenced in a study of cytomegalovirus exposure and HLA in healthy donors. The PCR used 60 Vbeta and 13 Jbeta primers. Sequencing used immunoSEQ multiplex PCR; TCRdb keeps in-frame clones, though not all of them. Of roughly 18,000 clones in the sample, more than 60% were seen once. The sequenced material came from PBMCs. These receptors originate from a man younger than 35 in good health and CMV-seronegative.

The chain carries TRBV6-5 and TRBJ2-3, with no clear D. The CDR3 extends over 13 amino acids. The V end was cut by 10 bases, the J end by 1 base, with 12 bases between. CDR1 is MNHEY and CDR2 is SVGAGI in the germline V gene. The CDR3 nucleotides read TGTGCCATAGCTCGTTCGGGCACAGATACGCAGTATTTT. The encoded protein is CAIARSGTDTQYF.

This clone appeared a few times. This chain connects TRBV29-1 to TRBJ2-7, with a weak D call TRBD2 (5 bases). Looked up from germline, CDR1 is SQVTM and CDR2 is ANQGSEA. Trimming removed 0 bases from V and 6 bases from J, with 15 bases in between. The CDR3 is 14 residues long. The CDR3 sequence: CSVEDHEGEGEQYF. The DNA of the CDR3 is TGCAGCGTTGAAGATCACGAGGGAGAGGGCGAGCAGTACTTC.

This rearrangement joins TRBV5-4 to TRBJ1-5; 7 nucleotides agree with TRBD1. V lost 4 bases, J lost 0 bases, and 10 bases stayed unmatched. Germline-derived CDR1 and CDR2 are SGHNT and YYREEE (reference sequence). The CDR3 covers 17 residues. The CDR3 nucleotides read TGTGCCAGCAGCGACACCTCGACAGGGAATAGCAATCAGCCCCAGCATTTT. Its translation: CASSDTSTGNSNQPQHF.

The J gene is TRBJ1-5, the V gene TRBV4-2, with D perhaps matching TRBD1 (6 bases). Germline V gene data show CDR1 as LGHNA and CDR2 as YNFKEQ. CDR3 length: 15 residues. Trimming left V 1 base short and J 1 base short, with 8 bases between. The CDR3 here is CASSQAQGSNQPQHF. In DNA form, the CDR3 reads TGTGCCAGCAGCCAAGCACAGGGAAGCAATCAGCCCCAGCATTTT.

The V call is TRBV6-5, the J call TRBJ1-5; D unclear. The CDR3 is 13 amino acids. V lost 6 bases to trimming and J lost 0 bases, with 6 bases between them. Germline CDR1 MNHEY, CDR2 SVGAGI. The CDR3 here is CASSATSNQPQHF. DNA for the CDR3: TGTGCCAGCAGCGCTACTAGCAATCAGCCCCAGCATTTT.

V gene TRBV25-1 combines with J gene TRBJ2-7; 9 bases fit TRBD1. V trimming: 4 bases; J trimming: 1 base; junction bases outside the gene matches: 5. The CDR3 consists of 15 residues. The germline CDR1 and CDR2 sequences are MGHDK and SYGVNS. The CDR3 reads CASSGRDRESYEQYF. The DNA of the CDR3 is TGTGCCAGCAGTGGCCGGGACAGGGAATCCTACGAGCAGTACTTC.

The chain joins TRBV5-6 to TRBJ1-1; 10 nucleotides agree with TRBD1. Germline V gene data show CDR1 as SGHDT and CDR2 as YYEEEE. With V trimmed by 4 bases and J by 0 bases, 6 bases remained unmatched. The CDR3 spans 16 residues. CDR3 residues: CASSPWTGGMNTEAFF. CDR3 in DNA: TGTGCCAGCAGCCCTTGGACAGGGGGGATGAACACTGAAGCTTTCTTT.

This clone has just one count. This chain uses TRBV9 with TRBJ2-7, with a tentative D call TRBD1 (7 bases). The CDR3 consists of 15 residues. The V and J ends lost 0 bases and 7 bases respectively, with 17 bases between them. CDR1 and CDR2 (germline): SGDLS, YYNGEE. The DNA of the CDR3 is TGTGCCAGCAGCGTAGCGGTGGAGGGGGCGGGAGAGCAGTACTTC. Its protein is CASSVAVEGAGEQYF.

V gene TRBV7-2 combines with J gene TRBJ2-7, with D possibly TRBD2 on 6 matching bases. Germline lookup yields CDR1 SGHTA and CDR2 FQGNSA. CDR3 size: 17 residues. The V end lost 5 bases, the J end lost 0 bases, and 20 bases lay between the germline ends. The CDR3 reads CASSPDWQNGSSYEQYF. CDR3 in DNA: TGTGCCAGCAGCCCAGATTGGCAAAACGGGAGCTCCTACGAGCAGTACTTC.

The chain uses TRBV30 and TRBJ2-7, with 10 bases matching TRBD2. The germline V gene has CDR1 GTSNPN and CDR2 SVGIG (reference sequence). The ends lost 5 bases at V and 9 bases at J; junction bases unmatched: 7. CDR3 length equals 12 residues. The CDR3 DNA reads TGTGCCTGGGATTTAGCGGGAGGCGTGCAGTACTTC. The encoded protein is CAWDLAGGVQYF. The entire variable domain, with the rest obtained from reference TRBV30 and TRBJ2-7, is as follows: SQTIHQWPATLVQPVGSPLSLECTVEGTSNPNLYWYRQAAGRGLQLLFYSVGIGQISSEVPQNLSASRPQDRQFILSSKKLLLSDSGFYLCAWDLAGGVQYFGPGTRLTVT.

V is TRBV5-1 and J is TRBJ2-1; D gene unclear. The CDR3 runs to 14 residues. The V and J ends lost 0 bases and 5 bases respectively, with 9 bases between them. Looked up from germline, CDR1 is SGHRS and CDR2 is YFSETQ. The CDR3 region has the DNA TGCGCCAGCAGCTTGGCCCCAGAAGACAATGAGCAGTTCTTC. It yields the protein CASSLAPEDNEQFF.

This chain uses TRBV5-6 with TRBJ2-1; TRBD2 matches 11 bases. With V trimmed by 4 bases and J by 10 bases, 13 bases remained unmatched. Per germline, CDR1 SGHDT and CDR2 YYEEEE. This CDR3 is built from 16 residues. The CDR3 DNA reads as TGTGCCAGCAGCCCCGGGGTGCTAGCGGGGGGTATGGAGCAGTTCTTC. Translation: CASSPGVLAGGMEQFF.

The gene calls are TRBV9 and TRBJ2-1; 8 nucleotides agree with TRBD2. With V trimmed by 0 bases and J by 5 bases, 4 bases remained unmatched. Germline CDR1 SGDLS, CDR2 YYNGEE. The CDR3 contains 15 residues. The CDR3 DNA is TGTGCCAGCAGCGTAGGGACTAGCTTCCACAATGAGCAGTTCTTC. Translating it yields CASSVGTSFHNEQFF.

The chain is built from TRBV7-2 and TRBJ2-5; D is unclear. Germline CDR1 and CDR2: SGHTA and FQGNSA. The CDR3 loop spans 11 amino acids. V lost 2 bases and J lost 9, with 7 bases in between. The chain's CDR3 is CASSLNEAQYF. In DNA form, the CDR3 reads TGTGCCAGCAGCTTAAACGAGGCCCAGTACTTC.

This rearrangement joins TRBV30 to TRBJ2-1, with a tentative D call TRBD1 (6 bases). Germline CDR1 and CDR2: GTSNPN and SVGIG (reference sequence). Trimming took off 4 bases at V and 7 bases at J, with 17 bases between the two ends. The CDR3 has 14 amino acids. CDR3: CAWNRDIGRNEQFF. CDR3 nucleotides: TGTGCCTGGAACAGGGACATTGGGAGAAATGAGCAGTTCTTC.

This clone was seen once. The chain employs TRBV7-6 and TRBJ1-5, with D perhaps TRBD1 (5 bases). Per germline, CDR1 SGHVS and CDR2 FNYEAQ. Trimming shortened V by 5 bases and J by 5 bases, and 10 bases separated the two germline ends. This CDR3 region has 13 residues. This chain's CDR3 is CASSGHLDQPQHF. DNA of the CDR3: TGTGCCAGCAGCGGACACCTAGATCAGCCCCAGCATTTT.

The CDR3 loop reads CASSVGSGWETQYF. In nucleotides, the CDR3 is TGTGCCAGCAGCGTAGGGAGTGGATGGGAGACCCAGTACTTC. This chain links TRBV9 with TRBJ2-5; D ambiguous. The ends were cut back, 0 bases at V and 5 bases at J, with 11 bases in the middle. The CDR3 length is 14 residues. The germline gives CDR1 SGDLS, CDR2 YYNGEE.

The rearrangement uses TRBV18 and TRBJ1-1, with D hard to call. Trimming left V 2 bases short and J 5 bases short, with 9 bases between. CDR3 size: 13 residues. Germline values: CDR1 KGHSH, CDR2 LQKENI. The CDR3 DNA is TGTGCCAGCTCACCATCTCCGGGAACTGAAGCTTTCTTT. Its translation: CASSPSPGTEAFF. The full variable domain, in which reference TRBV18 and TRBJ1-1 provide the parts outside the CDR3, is NAGVMQNPRHLVRRRGQEARLRCSPMKGHSHVYWYRQLPEEGLKFMVYLQKENIIDESGMPKERFSAEFPKEGPSILRIQQVVRGDSAAYFCASSPSPGTEAFFGQGTRLTVV.

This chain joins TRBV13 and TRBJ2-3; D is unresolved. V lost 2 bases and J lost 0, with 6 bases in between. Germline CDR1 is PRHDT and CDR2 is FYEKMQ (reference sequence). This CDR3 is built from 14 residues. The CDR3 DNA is TGTGCCAGCAGCTTACAGATTAGCACAGATACGCAGTATTTT. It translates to CASSLQISTDTQYF.

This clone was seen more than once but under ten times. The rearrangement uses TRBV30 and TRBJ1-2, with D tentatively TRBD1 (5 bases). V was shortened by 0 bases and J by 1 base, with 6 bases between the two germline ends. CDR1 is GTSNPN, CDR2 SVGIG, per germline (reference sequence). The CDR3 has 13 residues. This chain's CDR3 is CAWSVDNNYGYTF. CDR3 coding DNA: TGTGCCTGGAGTGTGGACAATAACTATGGCTACACCTTC.

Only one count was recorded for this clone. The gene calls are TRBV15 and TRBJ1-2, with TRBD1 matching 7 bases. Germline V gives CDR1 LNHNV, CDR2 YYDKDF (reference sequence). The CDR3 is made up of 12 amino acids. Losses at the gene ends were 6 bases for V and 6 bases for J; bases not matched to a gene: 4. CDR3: CATRETGHGYTF. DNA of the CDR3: TGTGCCACCAGGGAGACAGGGCATGGCTACACCTTC.

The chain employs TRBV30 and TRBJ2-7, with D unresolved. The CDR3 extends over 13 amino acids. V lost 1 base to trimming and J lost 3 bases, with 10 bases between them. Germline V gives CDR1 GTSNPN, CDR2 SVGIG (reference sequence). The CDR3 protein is CAWSEDSYYEQYF. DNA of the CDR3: TGTGCCTGGAGTGAAGATAGCTACTACGAGCAGTACTTC.

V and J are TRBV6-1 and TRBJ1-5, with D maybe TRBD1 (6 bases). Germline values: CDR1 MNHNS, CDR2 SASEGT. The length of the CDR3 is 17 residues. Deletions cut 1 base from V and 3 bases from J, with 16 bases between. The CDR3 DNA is TGTGCCAGCAGTGAAGTCGTAGGGGGACGCCCCAATCAGCCCCAGCATTTT. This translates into CASSEVVGGRPNQPQHF.

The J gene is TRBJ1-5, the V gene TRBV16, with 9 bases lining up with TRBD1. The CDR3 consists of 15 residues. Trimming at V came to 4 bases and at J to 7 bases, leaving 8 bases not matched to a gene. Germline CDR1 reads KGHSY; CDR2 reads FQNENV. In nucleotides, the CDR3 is TGTGCCAGCAGCCCGTCGGGACAGGGAAACCAGCCCCAGCATTTT. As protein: CASSPSGQGNQPQHF. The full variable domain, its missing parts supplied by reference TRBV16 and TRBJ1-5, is GEEVAQTPKHLVRGEGQKAKLYCAPIKGHSYVFWYQQVLKNEFKFLISFQNENVFDETGMPKERFSAKCLPNSPCSLEIQATKLEDSAVYFCASSPSGQGNQPQHFGDGTRLSIL.

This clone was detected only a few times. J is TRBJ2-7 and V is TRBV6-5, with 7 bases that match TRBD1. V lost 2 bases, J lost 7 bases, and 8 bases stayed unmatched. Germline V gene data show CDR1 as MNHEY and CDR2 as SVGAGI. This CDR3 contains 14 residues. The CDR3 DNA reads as TGTGCCAGCAGTTACGGTGAAGGGGGCGGAGAGCAGTACTTC. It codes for CASSYGEGGGEQYF.

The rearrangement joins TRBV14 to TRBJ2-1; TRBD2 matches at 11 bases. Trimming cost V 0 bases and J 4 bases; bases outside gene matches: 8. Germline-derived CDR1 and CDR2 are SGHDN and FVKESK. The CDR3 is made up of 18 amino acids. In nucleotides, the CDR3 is TGTGCCAGCAGCCAAGATCAGGCTAGCGGGAGGTGGTACAATGAGCAGTTCTTC. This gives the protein CASSQDQASGRWYNEQFF.

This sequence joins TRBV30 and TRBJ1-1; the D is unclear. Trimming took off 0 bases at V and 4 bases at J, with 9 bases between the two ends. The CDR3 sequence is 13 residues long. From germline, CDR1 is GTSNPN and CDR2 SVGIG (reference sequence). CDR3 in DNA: TGTGCCTGGAGTGTACTAAGGAGCACTGAAGCTTTCTTT. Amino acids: CAWSVLRSTEAFF.

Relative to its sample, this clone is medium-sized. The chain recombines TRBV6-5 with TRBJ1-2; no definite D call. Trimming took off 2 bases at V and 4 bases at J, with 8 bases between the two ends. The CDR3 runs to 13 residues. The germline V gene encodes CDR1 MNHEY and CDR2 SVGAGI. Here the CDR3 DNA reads TGTGCCAGCAGTTACCTAAACGGCTATGGCTACACCTTC. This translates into CASSYLNGYGYTF.

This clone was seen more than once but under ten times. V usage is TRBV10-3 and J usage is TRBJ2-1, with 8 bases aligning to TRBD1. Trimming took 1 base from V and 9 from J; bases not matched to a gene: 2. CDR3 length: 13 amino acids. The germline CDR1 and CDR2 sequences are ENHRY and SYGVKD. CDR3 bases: TGTGCCATCAGTGAGTGGGACAGGACTGAGCAGTTCTTC. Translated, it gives CAISEWDRTEQFF.

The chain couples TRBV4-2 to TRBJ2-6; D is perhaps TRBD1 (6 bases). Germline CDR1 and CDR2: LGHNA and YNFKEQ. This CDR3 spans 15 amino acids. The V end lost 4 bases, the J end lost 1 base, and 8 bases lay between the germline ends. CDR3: CASSPTGSGANVLTF. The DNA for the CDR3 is TGTGCCAGCAGCCCGACAGGTTCTGGGGCCAACGTCCTGACTTTC.

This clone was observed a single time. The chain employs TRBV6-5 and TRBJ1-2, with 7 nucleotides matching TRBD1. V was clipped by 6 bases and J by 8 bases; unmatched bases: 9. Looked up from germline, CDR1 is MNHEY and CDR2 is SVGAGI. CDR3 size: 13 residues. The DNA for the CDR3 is TGTGCCAGCAGCGTGGGACAGCTGCGGGGCTACACCTTC. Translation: CASSVGQLRGYTF.

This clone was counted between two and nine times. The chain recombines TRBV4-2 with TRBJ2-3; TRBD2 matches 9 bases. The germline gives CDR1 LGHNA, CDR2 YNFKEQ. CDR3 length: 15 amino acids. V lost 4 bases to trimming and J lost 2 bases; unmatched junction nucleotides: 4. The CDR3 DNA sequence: TGTGCCAGCAGCCTGGCGGGGGGGACCACAGATACGCAGTATTTT. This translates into CASSLAGGTTDTQYF.